This T cell receptor (beta chain) appears in the sequencing data of a study of identifying expanded T cells in peripheral blood. During the collection period, no donor immune events like infections were recorded. General study points: Over approximately two and four weeks, about 15 and 18 clones changed, versus more than 1 between replicates. Variance in clone template counts between approximately 2-week samples significantly increased with total template count across all healthy donors.

As to this clone: Its specificity is unknown.

Some clones are missing from TCRdb's copy, which holds only in-frame ones; the method was immunoSEQ multiplex PCR. Among approximately 92,000 clones listed, approximately 81% were seen once. This CDR3 contains 14 residues. Trimming stripped 4 bases from V and 2 bases from J, with 12 bases between. Germline CDR1 is SGHTA and CDR2 is FQGNSA. The clonotype was recovered from a person aged 18 to 70 in good health. Sequences were obtained from blood. The V call is TRBV7-2, the J call TRBJ2-7, with D possibly being TRBD1 or TRBD2 (5 bases each). DNA of the CDR3: TGTGCCAGCAGCTCATTCCCGGGGCCCTACGAGCAGTACTTC. It is translated as CASSSFPGPYEQYF.